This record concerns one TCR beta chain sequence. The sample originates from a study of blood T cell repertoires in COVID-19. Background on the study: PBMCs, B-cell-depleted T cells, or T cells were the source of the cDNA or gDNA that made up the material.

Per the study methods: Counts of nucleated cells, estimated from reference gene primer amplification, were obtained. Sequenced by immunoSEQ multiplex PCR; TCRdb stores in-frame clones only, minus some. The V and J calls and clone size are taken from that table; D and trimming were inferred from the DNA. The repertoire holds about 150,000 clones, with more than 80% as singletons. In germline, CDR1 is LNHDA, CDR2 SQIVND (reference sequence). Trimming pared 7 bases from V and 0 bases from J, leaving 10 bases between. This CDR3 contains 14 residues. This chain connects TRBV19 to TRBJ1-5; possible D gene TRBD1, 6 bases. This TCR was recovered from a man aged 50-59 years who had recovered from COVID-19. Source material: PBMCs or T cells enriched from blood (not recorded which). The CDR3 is CASTDRNSNQPQHF. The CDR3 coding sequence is TGTGCCAGTACCGACAGGAATAGCAATCAGCCCCAGCATTTT. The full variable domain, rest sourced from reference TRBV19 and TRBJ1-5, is DGGITQSPKYLFRKEGQNVTLSCEQNLNHDAMYWYRQDPGQGLRLIYYSQIVNDFQKGDIAEGYSVSREKKESFPLTVTSAQKNPTAFYLCASTDRNSNQPQHFGDGTRLSIL.